One and the same sample provided the 22 T cell receptor beta chains below, sequenced in a study of blood T cell repertoires in COVID-19. Some clones are missing from TCRdb's copy, which holds only in-frame ones; the method was immunoSEQ multiplex PCR. The sample shows 75,000 to 100,000 clones, about 90% of them seen only once. The sequencing sample was made of peripheral blood. These receptors came from a human donor with acute or convalescent COVID-19. The donor label of this sample is uncertain.

This clone was observed a handful of times. The chain employs TRBV5-1 and TRBJ1-1; TRBD1 might be the D (6 bases). The CDR3 is made up of 13 amino acids. Germline V lookup: CDR1 SGHRS, CDR2 YFSETQ. The V end lost 2 bases, the J end lost 6 bases, and 11 bases lay between the germline ends. This CDR3 reads CASSFQGTPEAFF. DNA for the CDR3: TGCGCCAGCAGCTTCCAGGGGACCCCTGAAGCTTTCTTT. Looking up the rest from reference TRBV5-1 and TRBJ1-1 gives the full variable domain: KAGVTQTPRYLIKTRGQQVTLSCSPISGHRSVSWYQQTPGQGLQFLFEYFSETQRNKGNFPGRFSGRQFSNSRSEMNVSTLELGDSALYLCASSFQGTPEAFFGQGTRLTVV.

This clone was seen more than once but under ten times. The chain links TRBV12-3 or TRBV12-4 to TRBJ1-1, with D hard to call. The CDR3 loop spans 12 amino acids. Trimming removed 2 bases at V and 8 bases at J, with 9 bases between. The CDR3: CASSLSFREAFF. DNA of the CDR3: TGTGCCAGCAGTTTATCGTTCAGGGAAGCTTTCTTT.

This CDR3 reads CASSQGAPAVQETQYF. The CDR3 coding sequence is TGTGCCAGCAGCCAAGGCGCTCCGGCGGTCCAAGAGACCCAGTACTTC. The rearrangement links TRBV4-2 to TRBJ2-5; no firm D call. The V gene lost 1 base and the J gene lost 1 base, with 13 bases spanning the gap. The CDR3 consists of 16 residues. Per germline, CDR1 LGHNA and CDR2 YNFKEQ.

The chain joins TRBV5-1 to TRBJ2-3; 7 nucleotides line up with TRBD2. Germline V gene data show CDR1 as SGHRS and CDR2 as YFSETQ. V trimming: 6 bases; J trimming: 2 bases; junction bases outside the gene matches: 6. The CDR3 length is 14 residues. CDR3 bases: TGCGCCAGCAACCCGGGGGGACTCACAGATACGCAGTATTTT. It yields the protein CASNPGGLTDTQYF.

This clone came up once. This chain connects TRBV5-6 to TRBJ1-5, with D maybe TRBD1 (6 bases). V was shortened by 6 bases and J by 1 base, with 11 bases between the two germline ends. CDR1 and CDR2 (germline): SGHDT, YYEEEE. This CDR3 comprises 14 residues. The CDR3 region has the DNA TGTGCCAGCACCAGGGGATGGAGCAATCAGCCCCAGCATTTT. This codes for CASTRGWSNQPQHF.

V is TRBV7-2 and J is TRBJ1-1; D call uncertain. V was cut by 5 bases and J by 7 bases, with 17 bases left in between. In germline, CDR1 is SGHTA, CDR2 FQGNSA. The CDR3 runs 14 residues. The DNA of the CDR3 is TGTGCCAGCAGCACATCGGGCGGGTCTTTTGAAGCTTTCTTT. Translated, it gives CASSTSGGSFEAFF.

The rearrangement uses TRBV29-1 and TRBJ2-3; D is perhaps TRBD2 (5 bases). Germline CDR1 reads SQVTM; CDR2 reads ANQGSEA. This CDR3 comprises 18 residues. The V gene lost 4 bases and the J gene lost 0 bases, with 23 bases spanning the gap. For the CDR3, the DNA is TGCAGCGTTGCCCGATTTACTAGTGTTTTTTCTAGCACAGATACGCAGTATTTT. Translated, it gives CSVARFTSVFSSTDTQYF.

The V and J genes are TRBV5-1 and TRBJ1-3, with 7 bases fitting TRBD1. CDR3 length: 17 amino acids. J lost 0 bases, V lost 4 bases, and 10 bases had no gene match. The germline CDR1 and CDR2 sequences are SGHRS and YFSETQ. As DNA, the CDR3 is TGCGCCAGCAGCCCGATGACAGGGCAAAGCTCTGGAAACACCATATATTTT. It encodes CASSPMTGQSSGNTIYF.

This sequence joins TRBV10-2 and TRBJ1-5; D is uncertain. The CDR3 consists of 14 residues. Germline V gene lookup returns CDR1 WSHSY and CDR2 SAAADI. V was shortened by 0 bases and J by 0 bases, with 3 bases between the two germline ends. The chain's CDR3 is CASSESHSNQPQHF. The CDR3 bases are TGCGCCAGCAGTGAGTCACATAGCAATCAGCCCCAGCATTTT.

This chain connects TRBV15 to TRBJ1-1, with D perhaps matching TRBD1 (5 bases). Trimming shortened V by 3 bases and J by 5 bases, and 7 bases separated the two germline ends. The CDR3 runs 12 residues. Germline CDR1 and CDR2: LNHNV and YYDKDF (reference sequence). CDR3 residues: CATSRTETEAFF. For the CDR3, the DNA is TGTGCCACCAGCAGGACAGAAACTGAAGCTTTCTTT.

This chain links TRBV6-5 with TRBJ2-7, with no clear D. The V gene's germline CDR1 is MNHEY and CDR2 SVGAGI. Trimming took 0 bases from V and 3 from J, leaving 6 bases between them. The CDR3 contains 13 residues. In DNA form, the CDR3 reads TGTGCCAGCAGTTACTCTTCCAGCTACGAGCAGTACTTC. It codes for CASSYSSSYEQYF.

This chain joins TRBV7-3 and TRBJ2-1, with 9 nucleotides matching TRBD2. The CDR3 runs 13 residues. V shed 5 bases, J shed 8 bases, and the junction held 4 bases outside the gene matches. Germline V gives CDR1 SGHTA, CDR2 FQGTGA. CDR3 bases: TGTGCCAGCAGCCTTCGGACTAGCGATGAGCAGTTCTTC. Protein sequence: CASSLRTSDEQFF.

This sequence joins TRBV11-3 and TRBJ2-1; TRBD2 is a possible D gene (6 bases). The CDR3 runs 12 residues. Germline values: CDR1 SGHNT, CDR2 YENEEA. V gave up 1 base and J gave up 15 bases, with 13 bases separating them. The CDR3 nucleotides are TGTGCCAGCAGCTTAGTCGGGGGTACGCGGTTCTTC. Translating gives CASSLVGGTRFF.

In its sample, this clone was seen a few times. CDR3 loop: CASSLAGPSQAFF. The CDR3 DNA sequence: TGTGCCAGCAGCTTAGCGGGGCCCTCCCAGGCTTTCTTT. The rearrangement uses TRBV7-9 and TRBJ1-1, with TRBD1 as a possible D gene (5 bases). Trimming left V 0 bases short and J 11 bases short, with 13 bases between. This CDR3 has 13 amino acids. Germline values: CDR1 SEHNR, CDR2 FQNEAQ (reference sequence).

The chain carries TRBV5-1 and TRBJ1-1, with D tentatively TRBD1 (6 bases). The ends were cut back, 4 bases at V and 4 bases at J, with 14 bases in the middle. Germline values: CDR1 SGHRS, CDR2 YFSETQ. The CDR3 is 14 residues long. This chain's CDR3 is CASSAQGSGTEAFF. The CDR3 nucleotides read TGCGCCAGCAGCGCCCAGGGGTCGGGCACTGAAGCTTTCTTT.

This chain connects TRBV5-4 to TRBJ1-5, with 10 bases matching TRBD1. V shed 4 bases and J 7 bases; nucleotides not matched to a gene: 8. The CDR3 extends over 15 amino acids. Germline-derived CDR1 and CDR2 are SGHNT and YYREEE (reference sequence). The CDR3 here is CASSMDGQGGQPQHF. The CDR3 bases are TGTGCCAGCAGCATGGACGGACAGGGGGGGCAGCCCCAGCATTTT.

The genes are TRBV7-9 and TRBJ2-5; D remains unclear. CDR1 is SEHNR and CDR2 is FQNEAQ in the germline V gene (reference sequence). Trimming cost V 1 base and J 5 bases, with 11 bases left between them. The CDR3 contains 14 residues. CDR3 residues: CASSLGQAEETQYF. As DNA, the CDR3 is TGTGCCAGCAGCTTAGGGCAGGCCGAGGAGACCCAGTACTTC.

This clone came up once. The chain uses TRBV23-1 and TRBJ2-5, with a weak D call TRBD2 (7 bases). TRBV23-1 belongs to the ORF category, with a function that is uncertain. V lost 5 bases, J lost 7 bases, and 23 bases lay in between. The CDR3 length is 16 residues. In DNA, the CDR3 is TGCGCCAGCAGTAGGTCCGACGGGGGGACACGGGGGACCCAGTACTTC. Translated: CASSRSDGGTRGTQYF.

The J gene is TRBJ2-7, the V gene TRBV2; a possible D gene is TRBD1 (6 bases). Germline assignment: CDR1 SNHLY and CDR2 FYNNEI. V shed 11 bases and J shed 1 base, with 18 bases lying between them. The CDR3 sequence is 14 residues long. The CDR3 protein is CAGRGTGVSYEQYF. CDR3 sequence (DNA): TGTGCCGGTAGGGGGACGGGCGTTTCCTACGAGCAGTACTTC.

The V gene is TRBV4-1, the J gene TRBJ2-4; D is uncertain. Per the germline V gene, CDR1 is MGHRA and CDR2 is YSYEKL. V lost 2 bases, J lost 4 bases, and 9 bases lay in between. The CDR3 sequence is 14 residues long. For the CDR3, the DNA is TGCGCCAGCAGCCAACTCACAGTTAAAAACATTCAGTACTTC. It translates to CASSQLTVKNIQYF.

This clone was counted a few times. This chain joins TRBV12-5 and TRBJ1-1, with no clear D. The CDR3 covers 13 residues. V dropped 2 bases and J dropped 8 bases, with 12 bases sitting between them. The germline gives CDR1 LGHNT, CDR2 FRNRAP. CDR3: CASGLPRGGEAFF. The CDR3 DNA reads as TGTGCTAGTGGTTTGCCCCGAGGAGGGGAAGCTTTCTTT.

V usage is TRBV24-1 and J usage is TRBJ2-7; 7 bases line up with TRBD2. Per the germline V gene, CDR1 is KGHDR and CDR2 is SFDVKD. This CDR3 has 13 residues. J lost 6 bases, V lost 1 base, and 2 bases had no gene match. This CDR3 reads CATSDFTGGEQYF. The CDR3 DNA follows: TGTGCCACCAGTGATTTTACGGGAGGCGAGCAGTACTTC.